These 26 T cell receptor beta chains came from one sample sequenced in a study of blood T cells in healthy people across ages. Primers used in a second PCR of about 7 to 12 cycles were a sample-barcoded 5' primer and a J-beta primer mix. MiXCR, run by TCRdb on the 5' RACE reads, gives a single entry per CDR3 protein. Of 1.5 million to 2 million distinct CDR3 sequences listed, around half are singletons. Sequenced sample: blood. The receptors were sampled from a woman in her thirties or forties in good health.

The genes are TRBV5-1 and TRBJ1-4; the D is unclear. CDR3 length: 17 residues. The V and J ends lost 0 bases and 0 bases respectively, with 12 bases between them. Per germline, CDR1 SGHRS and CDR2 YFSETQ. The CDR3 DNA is TGCGCCAGCAGCTTGGCCGGTTCAGCCTCAACTAATGAAAAACTGTTTTTT. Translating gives CASSLAGSASTNEKLFF.

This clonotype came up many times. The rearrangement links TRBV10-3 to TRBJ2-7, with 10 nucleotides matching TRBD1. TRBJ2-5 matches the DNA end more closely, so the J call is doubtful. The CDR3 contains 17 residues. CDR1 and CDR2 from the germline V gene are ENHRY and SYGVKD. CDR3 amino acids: CAISEPQPGTGEETQYF. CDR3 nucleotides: TGTGCCATCAGTGAGCCGCAACCCGGGACAGGGGAAGAGACCCAGTACTTC.

CDR3 nucleotide sequence: TGCGCCAGCAGCCTACTTTACTCCGGGATACCCACCTACAATGAGCAGTTCTTC. It specifies CASSLLYSGIPTYNEQFF. The V gene is TRBV5-1, the J gene TRBJ2-1; D may be TRBD2 (5 bases). V lost 4 bases to trimming and J lost 2 bases, with 22 bases between them. Germline CDR1 reads SGHRS; CDR2 reads YFSETQ. CDR3 size: 18 residues. Full variable domain (rest looked up from reference TRBV5-1 and TRBJ2-1): KAGVTQTPRYLIKTRGQQVTLSCSPISGHRSVSWYQQTPGQGLQFLFEYFSETQRNKGNFPGRFSGRQFSNSRSEMNVSTLELGDSALYLCASSLLYSGIPTYNEQFFGPGTRLTVL.

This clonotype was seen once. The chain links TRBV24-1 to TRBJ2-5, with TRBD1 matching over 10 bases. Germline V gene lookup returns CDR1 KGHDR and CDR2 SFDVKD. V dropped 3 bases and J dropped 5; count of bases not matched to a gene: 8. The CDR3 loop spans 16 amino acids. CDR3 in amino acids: CATSDLRTGGKETQYF. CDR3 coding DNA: TGTGCCACCAGTGATCTGAGGACAGGGGGTAAGGAGACCCAGTACTTC.

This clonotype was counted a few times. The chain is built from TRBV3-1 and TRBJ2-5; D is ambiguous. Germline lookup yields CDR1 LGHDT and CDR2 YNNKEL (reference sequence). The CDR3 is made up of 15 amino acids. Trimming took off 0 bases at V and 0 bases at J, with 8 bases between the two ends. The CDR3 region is CASSQDQLHQETQYF. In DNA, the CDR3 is TGTGCCAGCAGCCAAGATCAACTACACCAAGAGACCCAGTACTTC.

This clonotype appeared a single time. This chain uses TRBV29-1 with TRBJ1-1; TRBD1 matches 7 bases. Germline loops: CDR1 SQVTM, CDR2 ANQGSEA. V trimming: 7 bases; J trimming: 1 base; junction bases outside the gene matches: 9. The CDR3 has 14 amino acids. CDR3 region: CSAVDRPTNTEAFF. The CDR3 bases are TGCAGCGCCGTGGACAGGCCGACGAACACTGAAGCTTTCTTT.

This chain's CDR3 is CASSPTSGLAGGFSYNEQFF. Here the CDR3 DNA reads TGTGCCAGCAGCCCCACATCGGGACTAGCGGGGGGATTCTCCTACAATGAGCAGTTCTTC. The rearrangement joins TRBV11-2 to TRBJ2-1, with 15 bases lining up with TRBD2. With V trimmed by 5 bases and J by 0 bases, 11 bases remained unmatched. The length of the CDR3 is 20 residues. The germline gives CDR1 SGHAT, CDR2 FQNNGV.

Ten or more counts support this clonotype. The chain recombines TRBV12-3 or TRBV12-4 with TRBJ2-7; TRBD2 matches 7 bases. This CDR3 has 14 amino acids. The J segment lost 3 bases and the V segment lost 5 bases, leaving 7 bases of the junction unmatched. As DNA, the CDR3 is TGTGCCAGCAGTACCCGCGGGGGACTCTACGAGCAGTACTTC. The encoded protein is CASSTRGGLYEQYF.

CDR3 sequence: CSAREGAGTTDTQYF. CDR3 in DNA: TGCAGTGCTAGAGAGGGGGCGGGAACCACAGATACGCAGTATTTT. The V gene is TRBV20-1, the J gene TRBJ2-3; D may be TRBD1 or TRBD2 (6 bases each). V lost 0 bases and J lost 2, with 12 bases in between. CDR1 and CDR2 from the germline V gene are DFQATT and SNEGSKA (reference sequence). The CDR3 spans 15 residues.

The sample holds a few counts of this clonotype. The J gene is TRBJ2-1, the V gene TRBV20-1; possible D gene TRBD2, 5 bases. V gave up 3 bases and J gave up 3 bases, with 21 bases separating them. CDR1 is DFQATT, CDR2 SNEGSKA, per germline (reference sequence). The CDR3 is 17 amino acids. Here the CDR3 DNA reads TGCAGTGCTAGCACCTGGGGAGCCTCTTCTCACTACAATGAGCAGTTCTTC. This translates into CSASTWGASSHYNEQFF.

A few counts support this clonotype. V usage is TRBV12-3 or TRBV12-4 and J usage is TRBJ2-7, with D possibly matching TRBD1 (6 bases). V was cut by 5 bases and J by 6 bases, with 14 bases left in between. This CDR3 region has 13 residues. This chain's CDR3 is CASSPTGFLEQYF. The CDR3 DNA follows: TGTGCCAGCAGTCCTACAGGGTTTCTCGAGCAGTACTTC.

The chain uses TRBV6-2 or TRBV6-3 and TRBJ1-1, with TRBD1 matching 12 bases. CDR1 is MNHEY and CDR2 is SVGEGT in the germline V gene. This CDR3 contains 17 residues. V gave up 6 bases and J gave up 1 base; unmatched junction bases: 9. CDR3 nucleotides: TGTGCCAGCAGCCCCATCGGGACAGGGGGCAGGAACACTGAAGCTTTCTTT. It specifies CASSPIGTGGRNTEAFF.

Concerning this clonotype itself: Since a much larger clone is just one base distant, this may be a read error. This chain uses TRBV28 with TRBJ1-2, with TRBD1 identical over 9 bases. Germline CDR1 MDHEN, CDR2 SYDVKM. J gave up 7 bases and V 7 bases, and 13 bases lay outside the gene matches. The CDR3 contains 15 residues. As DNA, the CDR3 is TGTGCCAGCACCATCGGACAGGGGAGGAGTGTTGGCTACACCTTC. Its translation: CASTIGQGRSVGYTF.

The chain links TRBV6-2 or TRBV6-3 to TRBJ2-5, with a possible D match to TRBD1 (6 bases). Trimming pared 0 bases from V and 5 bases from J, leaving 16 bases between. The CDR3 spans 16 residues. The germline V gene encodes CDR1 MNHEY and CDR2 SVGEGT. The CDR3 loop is CASSYSAGTIFETQYF. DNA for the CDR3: TGTGCCAGCAGTTACTCTGCAGGGACAATATTCGAGACCCAGTACTTC.

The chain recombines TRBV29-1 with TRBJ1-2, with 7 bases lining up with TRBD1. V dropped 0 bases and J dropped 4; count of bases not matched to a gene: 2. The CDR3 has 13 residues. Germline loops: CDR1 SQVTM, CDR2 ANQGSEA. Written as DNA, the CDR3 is TGCAGCGTTGAAGACAGGGGGGCCTATGGCTACACCTTC. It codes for CSVEDRGAYGYTF. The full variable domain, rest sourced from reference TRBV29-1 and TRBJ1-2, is SAVISQKPSRDICQRGTSLTIQCQVDSQVTMMFWYRQQPGQSLTLIATANQGSEATYESGFVIDKFPISRPNLTFSTLTVSNMSPEDSSIYLCSVEDRGAYGYTFGSGTRLTVV.

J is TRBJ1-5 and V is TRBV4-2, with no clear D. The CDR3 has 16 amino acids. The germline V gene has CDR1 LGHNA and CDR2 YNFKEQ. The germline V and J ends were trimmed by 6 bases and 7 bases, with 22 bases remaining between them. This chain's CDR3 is CASSLLPGEGEQPQHF. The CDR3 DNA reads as TGTGCCAGCAGTCTACTTCCGGGAGAGGGAGAGCAGCCCCAGCATTTT.

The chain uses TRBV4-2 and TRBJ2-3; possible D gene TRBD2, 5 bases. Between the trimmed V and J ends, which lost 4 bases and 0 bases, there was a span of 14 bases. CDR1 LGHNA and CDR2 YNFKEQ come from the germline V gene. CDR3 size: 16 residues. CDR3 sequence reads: CASSPGDTASTDTQYF. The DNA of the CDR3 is TGTGCCAGCAGCCCCGGGGATACAGCTAGCACAGATACGCAGTATTTT.

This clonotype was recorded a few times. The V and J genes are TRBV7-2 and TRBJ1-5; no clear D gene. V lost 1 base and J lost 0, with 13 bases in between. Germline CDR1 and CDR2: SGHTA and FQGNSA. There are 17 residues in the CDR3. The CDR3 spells CASSLVETFSSNQPQHF. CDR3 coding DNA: TGTGCCAGCAGCTTAGTAGAGACGTTCTCTAGCAATCAGCCCCAGCATTTT.

The CDR3 region is CAISEEGVSYNEQFF. The CDR3 DNA reads TGTGCCATCAGTGAGGAGGGAGTTTCCTACAATGAGCAGTTCTTC. The V gene is TRBV10-3, the J gene TRBJ2-1, with TRBD2 as a possible D gene (5 bases). The CDR3 totals 15 residues. Germline CDR1 ENHRY, CDR2 SYGVKD. V gave up 2 bases and J gave up 1 base, with 9 bases separating them.

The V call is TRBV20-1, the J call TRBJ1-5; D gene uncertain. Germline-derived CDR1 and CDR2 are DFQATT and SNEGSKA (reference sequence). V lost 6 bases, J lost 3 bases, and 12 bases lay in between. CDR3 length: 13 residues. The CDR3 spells CSAKRADNQPQHF. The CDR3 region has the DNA TGCAGTGCAAAGAGGGCGGACAATCAGCCCCAGCATTTT.

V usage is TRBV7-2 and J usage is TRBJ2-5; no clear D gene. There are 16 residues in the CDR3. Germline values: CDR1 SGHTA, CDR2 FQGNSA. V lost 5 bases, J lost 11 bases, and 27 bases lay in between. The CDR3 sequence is CASSQQQGMGYNEQYF. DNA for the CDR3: TGTGCCAGCAGCCAGCAACAAGGGATGGGGTACAATGAGCAGTACTTC.

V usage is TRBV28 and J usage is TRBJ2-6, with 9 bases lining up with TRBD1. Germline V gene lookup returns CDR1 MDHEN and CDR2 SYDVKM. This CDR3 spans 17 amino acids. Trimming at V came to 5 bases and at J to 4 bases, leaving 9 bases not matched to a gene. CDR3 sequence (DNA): TGTGCCAGCAGTACCCACCGGGACAGGGCCGGGGCCAACGTCCTGACTTTC. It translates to CASSTHRDRAGANVLTF.

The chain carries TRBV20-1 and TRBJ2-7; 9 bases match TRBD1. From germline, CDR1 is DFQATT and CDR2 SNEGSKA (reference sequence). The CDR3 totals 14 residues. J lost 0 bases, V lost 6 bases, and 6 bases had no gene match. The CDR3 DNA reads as TGCAGTGCCCCTAAGGGACAGGGCTCCTACGAGCAGTACTTC. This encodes CSAPKGQGSYEQYF.

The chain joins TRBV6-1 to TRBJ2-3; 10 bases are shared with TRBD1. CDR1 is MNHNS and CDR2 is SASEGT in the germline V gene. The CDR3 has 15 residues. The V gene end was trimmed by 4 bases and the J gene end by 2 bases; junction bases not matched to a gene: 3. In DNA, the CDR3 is TGTGCCAGCAGTGGGGACAGGGGCCCCACAGATACGCAGTATTTT. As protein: CASSGDRGPTDTQYF.

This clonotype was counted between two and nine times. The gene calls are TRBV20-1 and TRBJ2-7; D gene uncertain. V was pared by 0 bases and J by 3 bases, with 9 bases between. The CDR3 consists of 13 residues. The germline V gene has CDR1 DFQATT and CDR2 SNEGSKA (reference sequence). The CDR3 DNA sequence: TGCAGTGCTAGAGATCGATTCGTCTACGAGCAGTACTTC. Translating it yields CSARDRFVYEQYF.

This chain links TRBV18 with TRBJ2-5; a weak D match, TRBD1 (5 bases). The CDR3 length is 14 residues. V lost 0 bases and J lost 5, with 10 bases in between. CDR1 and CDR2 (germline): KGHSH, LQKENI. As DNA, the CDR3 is TGTGCCAGCTCACCACCGGAAGGGGTTGAGACCCAGTACTTC. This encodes CASSPPEGVETQYF.